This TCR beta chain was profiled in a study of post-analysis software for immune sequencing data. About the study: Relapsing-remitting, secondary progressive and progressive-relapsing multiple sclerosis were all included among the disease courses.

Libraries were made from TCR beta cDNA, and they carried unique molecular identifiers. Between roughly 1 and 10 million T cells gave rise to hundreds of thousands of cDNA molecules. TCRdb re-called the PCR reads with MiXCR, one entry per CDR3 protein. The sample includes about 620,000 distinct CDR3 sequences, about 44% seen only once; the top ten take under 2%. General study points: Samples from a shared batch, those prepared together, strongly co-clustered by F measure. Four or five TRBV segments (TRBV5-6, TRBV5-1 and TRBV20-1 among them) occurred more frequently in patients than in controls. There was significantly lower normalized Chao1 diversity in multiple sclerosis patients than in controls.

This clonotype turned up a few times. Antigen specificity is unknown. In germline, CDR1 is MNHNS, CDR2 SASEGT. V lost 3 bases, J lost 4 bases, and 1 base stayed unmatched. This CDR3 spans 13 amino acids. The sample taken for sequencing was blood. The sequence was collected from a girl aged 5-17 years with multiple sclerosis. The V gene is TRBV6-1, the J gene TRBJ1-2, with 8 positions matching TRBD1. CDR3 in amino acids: CASSEDRAYGYTF. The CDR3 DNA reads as TGTGCCAGCAGTGAGGACAGGGCCTATGGCTACACCTTC.